The source of this T cell receptor (beta chain) is a study of blood T cell repertoires in COVID-19. Original data processing: From reference gene primer amplification, estimates of nucleated cell counts were derived. TCRdb keeps only in-frame clones here, not all; method: immunoSEQ multiplex PCR. That table supplies the V and J calls and clone size; D and trimming were determined from the DNA. The table has around 23,000 clones, about 80% seen once. The sequenced material came from peripheral blood. This TCR was sampled from a human donor in a cohort sampled during active COVID-19.

The CDR3 loop is CAIKVTENTEAFF. The CDR3 region has the DNA TGTGCCATCAAGGTTACAGAGAACACTGAAGCTTTCTTT. The V and J genes are TRBV10-3 and TRBJ1-1; D is unclear. Germline V gene sequence: CDR1 ENHRY, CDR2 SYGVKD. V was cut by 7 bases and J by 1 base, with 10 bases left in between. The CDR3 runs to 13 residues.